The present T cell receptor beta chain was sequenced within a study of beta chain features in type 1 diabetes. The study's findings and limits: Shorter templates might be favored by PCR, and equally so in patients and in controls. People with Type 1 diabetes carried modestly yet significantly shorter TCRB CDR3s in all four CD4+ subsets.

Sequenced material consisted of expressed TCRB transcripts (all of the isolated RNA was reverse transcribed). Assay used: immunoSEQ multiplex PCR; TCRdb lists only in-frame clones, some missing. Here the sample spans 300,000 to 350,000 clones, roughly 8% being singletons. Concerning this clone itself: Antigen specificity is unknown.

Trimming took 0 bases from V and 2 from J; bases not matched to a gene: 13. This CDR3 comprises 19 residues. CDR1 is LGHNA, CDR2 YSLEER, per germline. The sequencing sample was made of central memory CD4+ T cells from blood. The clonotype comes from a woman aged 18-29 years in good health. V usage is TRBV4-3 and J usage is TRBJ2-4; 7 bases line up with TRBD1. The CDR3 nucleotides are TGCGCCAGCAGCCAAGATACTCCGTGGCAGGGGGTTACCAAAAACATTCAGTACTTC. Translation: CASSQDTPWQGVTKNIQYF.